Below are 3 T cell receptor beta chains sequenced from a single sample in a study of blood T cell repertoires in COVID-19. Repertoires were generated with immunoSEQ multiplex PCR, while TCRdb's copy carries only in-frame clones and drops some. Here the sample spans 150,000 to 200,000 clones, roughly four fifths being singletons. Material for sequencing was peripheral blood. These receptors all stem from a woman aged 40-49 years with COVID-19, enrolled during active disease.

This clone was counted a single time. CDR3: CASSIASSYNEQFF. For the CDR3, the DNA is TGTGCCAGCAGTATAGCGAGCTCCTACAATGAGCAGTTCTTC. The chain recombines TRBV2 with TRBJ2-1, with D perhaps matching TRBD2 (5 bases). The CDR3 extends over 14 amino acids. V was shortened by 5 bases and J by 0 bases, with 8 bases between the two germline ends. CDR1 and CDR2 (germline): SNHLY, FYNNEI.

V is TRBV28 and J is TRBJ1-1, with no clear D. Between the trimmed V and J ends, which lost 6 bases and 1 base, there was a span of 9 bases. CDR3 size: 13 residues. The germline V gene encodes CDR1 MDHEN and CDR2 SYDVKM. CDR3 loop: CASRPTRNTEAFF. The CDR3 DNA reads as TGTGCCAGCAGACCAACACGGAACACTGAAGCTTTCTTT.

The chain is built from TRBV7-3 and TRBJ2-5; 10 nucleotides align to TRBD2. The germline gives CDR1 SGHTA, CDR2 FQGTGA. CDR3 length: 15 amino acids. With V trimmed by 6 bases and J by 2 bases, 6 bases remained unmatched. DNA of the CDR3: TGTGCCAGCAGGAGGAGCGGGGGGGCTCAAGAGACCCAGTACTTC. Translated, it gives CASRRSGGAQETQYF.